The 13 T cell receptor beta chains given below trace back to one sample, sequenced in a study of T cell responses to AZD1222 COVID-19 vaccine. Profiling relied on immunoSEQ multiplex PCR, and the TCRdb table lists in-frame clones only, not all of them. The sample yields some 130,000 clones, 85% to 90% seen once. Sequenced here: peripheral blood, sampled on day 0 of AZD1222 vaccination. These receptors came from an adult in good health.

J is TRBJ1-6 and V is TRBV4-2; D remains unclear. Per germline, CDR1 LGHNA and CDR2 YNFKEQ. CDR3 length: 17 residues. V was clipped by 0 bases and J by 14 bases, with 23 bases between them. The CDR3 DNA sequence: TGTGCCAGCAGCCAAGATCTGGTGCGAGACGAAGGTAGGGCCCTCCACTTT. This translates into CASSQDLVRDEGRALHF.

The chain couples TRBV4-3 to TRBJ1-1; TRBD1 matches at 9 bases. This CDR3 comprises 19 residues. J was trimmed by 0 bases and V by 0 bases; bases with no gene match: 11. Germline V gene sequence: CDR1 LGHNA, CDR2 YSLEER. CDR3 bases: TGCGCCAGCAGCCAAGAAGTGTTACAGGGGGCTTTCATGAACACTGAAGCTTTCTTT. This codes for CASSQEVLQGAFMNTEAFF.

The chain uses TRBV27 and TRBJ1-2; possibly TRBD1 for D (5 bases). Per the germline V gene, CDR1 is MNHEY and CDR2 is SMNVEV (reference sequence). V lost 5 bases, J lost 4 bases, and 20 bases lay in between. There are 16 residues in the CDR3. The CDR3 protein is CASSLHKIDSPYGYTF. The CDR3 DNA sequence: TGTGCCAGCAGTCTACACAAAATTGACAGCCCCTATGGCTACACCTTC.

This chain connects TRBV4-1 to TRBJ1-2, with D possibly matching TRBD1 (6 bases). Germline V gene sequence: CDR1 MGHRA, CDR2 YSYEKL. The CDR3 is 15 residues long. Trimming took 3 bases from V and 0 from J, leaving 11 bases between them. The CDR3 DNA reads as TGCGCCAGCAGCCATCCCGACAGGACTAACTATGGCTACACCTTC. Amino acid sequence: CASSHPDRTNYGYTF.

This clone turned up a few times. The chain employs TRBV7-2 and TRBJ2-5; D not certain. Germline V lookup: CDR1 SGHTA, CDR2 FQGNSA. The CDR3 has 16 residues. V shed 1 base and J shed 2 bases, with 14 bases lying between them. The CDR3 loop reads CASSLVQSQPQETQYF. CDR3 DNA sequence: TGTGCCAGCAGCTTAGTGCAAAGCCAACCACAAGAGACCCAGTACTTC.

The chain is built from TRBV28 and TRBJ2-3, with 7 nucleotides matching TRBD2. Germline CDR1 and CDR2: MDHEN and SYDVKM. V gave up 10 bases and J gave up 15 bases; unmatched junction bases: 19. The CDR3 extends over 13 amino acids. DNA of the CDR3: TGTGCCACCCACCTCCTCCCTGCGGGGAGGGTCTATTTT. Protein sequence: CATHLLPAGRVYF.

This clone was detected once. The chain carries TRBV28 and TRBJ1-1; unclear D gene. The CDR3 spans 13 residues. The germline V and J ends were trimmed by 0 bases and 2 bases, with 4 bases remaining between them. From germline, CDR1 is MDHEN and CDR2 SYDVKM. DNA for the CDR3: TGTGCCAGCAGTTTATGGAAAAACACTGAAGCTTTCTTT. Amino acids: CASSLWKNTEAFF.

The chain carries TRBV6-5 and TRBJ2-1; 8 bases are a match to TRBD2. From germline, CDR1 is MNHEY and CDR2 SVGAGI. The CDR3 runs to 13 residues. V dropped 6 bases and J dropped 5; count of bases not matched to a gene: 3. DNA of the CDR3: TGTGCCAGCAGGGCGCGGGGGGACAATGAGCAGTTCTTC. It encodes CASRARGDNEQFF.

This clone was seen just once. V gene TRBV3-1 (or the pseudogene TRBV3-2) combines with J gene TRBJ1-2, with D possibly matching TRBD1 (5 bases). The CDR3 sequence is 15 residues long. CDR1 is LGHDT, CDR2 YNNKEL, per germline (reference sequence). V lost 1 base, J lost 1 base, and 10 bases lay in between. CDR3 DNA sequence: TGTGCCAGCAGCCAAGGGGCGGGACTTAACTATGGCTACACCTTC. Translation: CASSQGAGLNYGYTF.

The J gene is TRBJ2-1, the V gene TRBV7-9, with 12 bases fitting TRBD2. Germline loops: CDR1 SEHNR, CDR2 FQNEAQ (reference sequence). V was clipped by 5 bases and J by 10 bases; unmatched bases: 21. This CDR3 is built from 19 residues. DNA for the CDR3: TGTGCCAGCAGCCGAACAGGATACAGGACTAGCGGGGCACGTGGGGAGCAGTTCTTC. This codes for CASSRTGYRTSGARGEQFF.

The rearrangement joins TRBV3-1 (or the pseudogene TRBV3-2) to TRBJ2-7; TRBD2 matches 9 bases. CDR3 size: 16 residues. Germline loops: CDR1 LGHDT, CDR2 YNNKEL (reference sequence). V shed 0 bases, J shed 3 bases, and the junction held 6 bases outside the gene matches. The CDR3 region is CASSQELRGGIYEQYF. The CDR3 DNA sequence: TGTGCCAGCAGCCAAGAACTGCGGGGGGGCATCTACGAGCAGTACTTC.

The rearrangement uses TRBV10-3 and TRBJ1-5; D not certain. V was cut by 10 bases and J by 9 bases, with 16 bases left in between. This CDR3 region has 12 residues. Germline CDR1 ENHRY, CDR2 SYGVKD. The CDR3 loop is CATRGEGGPQHF. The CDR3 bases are TGTGCCACCCGAGGAGAGGGAGGGCCCCAGCATTTT.

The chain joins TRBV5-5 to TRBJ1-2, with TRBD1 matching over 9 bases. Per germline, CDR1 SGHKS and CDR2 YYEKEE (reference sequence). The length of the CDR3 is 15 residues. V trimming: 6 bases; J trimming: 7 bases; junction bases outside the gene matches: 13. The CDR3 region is CASTGPGTGTGGYTF. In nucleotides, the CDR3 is TGTGCCAGCACGGGTCCCGGGACAGGGACGGGTGGCTACACCTTC.